This T cell receptor (beta chain) was observed in a study of cytomegalovirus exposure and HLA in healthy donors. General observations from the study: Later work showed greater clonal expansion in HLA-associated TCR beta chains than in equally common others. Most TCRs appeared rarely, but some public TCRs recurred in many donors.

Researchers ran the PCR with 60 Vbeta and 13 Jbeta primers. Authors' analysis steps: Unique TCR beta chains totaled roughly 79 million in a later count, with approximately 11 million of them shared. Some clones are missing from TCRdb's copy, which holds only in-frame ones; the method was immunoSEQ multiplex PCR. D and trimming come from the DNA, and the V and J calls and clone size come from that table. This sample yields fewer than 100,000 clones, of which 60% to 80% are seen a single time; about 3.3% belongs to the top ten. This clone was recorded many times. Its antigen is not identified. Deletions cut 0 bases from V and 4 bases from J, with 13 bases between. The CDR3 runs to 15 residues. Germline CDR1 SGHRS, CDR2 YFSETQ.

Sequenced material: PBMCs. The chain is built from TRBV5-1 and TRBJ1-1; D is possibly TRBD1 (6 bases). The TCR comes from a middle-aged man in good health and CMV-seronegative. The CDR3, as DNA: TGCGCCAGCAGCTTGGAACAGGGCCAGGGCACTGAAGCTTTCTTT. Translated, it gives CASSLEQGQGTEAFF.